The clone carrying this T cell receptor (beta chain) was picked up one time. Its matching antigen is unknown. Measured with immunoSEQ multiplex PCR; TCRdb has only the in-frame clones, and not every one. Among some 60,000 clones listed, more than 85% were seen once. The record originates from a study of OX40 agonist ivuxolimab in advanced cancers. The V and J ends lost 4 bases and 3 bases respectively, with 6 bases between them. The CDR3 spans 12 residues. Germline V gene sequence: CDR1 SEHNR, CDR2 FQNEAQ (reference sequence). General study results and limits: On average, a greater number of expanded clones characterised CD8+ T cells relative to CD4+.

The receptor was isolated from an adult with an advanced solid tumor such as melanoma, head and neck, liver or kidney cancer. The V and J genes are TRBV7-9 and TRBJ1-2; D gene ambiguous. The sequencing here drew on CD4+ or CD8+ T cells sorted from blood, taken in a trial of the OX40 agonist ivuxolimab. Here the CDR3 DNA reads TGTGCCAGCAGCTCCGACGACTATGGCTACACCTTC. Protein sequence: CASSSDDYGYTF.